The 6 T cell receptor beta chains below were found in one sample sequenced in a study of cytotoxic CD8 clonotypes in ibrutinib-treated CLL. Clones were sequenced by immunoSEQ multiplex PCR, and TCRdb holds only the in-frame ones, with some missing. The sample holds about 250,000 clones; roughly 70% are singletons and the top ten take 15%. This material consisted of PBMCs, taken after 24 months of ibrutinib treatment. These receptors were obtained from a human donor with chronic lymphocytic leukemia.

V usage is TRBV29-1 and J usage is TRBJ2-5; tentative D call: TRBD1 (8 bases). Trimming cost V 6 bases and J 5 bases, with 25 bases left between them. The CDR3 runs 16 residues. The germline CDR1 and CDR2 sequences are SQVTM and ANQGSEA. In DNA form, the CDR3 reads TGCAGCGTAGGAGGGACAGGCCCTAGGCGGGGGGAGACCCAGTACTTC. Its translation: CSVGGTGPRRGETQYF.

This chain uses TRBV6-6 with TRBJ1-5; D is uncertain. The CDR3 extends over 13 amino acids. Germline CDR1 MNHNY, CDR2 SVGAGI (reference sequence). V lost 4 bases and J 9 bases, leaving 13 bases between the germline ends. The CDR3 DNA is TGTGCCAGCAGTTTGCCGGGAAGGCCGCCCCAGCATTTT. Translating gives CASSLPGRPPQHF.

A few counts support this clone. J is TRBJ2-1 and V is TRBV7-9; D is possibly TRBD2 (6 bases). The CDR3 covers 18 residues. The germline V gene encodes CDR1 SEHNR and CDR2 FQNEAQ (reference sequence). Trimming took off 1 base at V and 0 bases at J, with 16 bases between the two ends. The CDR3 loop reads CASSLVGSSESSYNEQFF. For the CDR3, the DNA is TGTGCCAGCAGCTTAGTTGGGTCTAGCGAAAGCTCCTACAATGAGCAGTTCTTC.

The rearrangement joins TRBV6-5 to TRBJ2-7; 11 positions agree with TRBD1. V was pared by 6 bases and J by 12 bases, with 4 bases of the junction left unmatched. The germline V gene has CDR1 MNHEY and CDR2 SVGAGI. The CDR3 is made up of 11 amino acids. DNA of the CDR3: TGTGCCAGCAGACGGGGACAGGGGGTGTACTTC. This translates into CASRRGQGVYF.

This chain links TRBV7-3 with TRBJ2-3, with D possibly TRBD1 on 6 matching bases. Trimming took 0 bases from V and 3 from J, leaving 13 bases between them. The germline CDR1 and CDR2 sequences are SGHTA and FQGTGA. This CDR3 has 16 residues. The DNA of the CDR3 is TGTGCCAGCAGCTTAACTGCCAGGGGATTAACAGATACGCAGTATTTT. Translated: CASSLTARGLTDTQYF.

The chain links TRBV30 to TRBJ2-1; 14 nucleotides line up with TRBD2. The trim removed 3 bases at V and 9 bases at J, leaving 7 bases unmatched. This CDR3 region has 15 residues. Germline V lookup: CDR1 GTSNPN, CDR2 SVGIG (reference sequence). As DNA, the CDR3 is TGTGCCTGGAGCGTGACTAGCGGGAGGGCCGGTGAGCAGTTCTTC. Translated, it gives CAWSVTSGRAGEQFF.